This T cell receptor beta chain appears in the sequencing data of a study of T-cell reconstitution after alpha-beta-depleted transplantation in children. General observations from the study: The origin of alpha-beta T cells about two months after transplant was reportedly several hundred expanded graft clones.

Details on this clonotype: What it binds is not known.

During its preparation, the TCRbeta library received unique molecular identifiers. TCRdb reanalysed the PCR reads using MiXCR and keeps one entry per CDR3 protein. In the table there are about 610,000 distinct CDR3 sequences, around 27% of which are singletons. This CDR3 comprises 16 residues. The V gene's germline CDR1 is SGHRS and CDR2 YFSETQ. The V segment lost 0 bases and the J segment 2 bases; nucleotides outside the gene matches: 8. V usage is TRBV5-1 and J usage is TRBJ2-7, with TRBD2 matching 7 bases. The source is a boy less than two years old with Wiskott-Aldrich syndrome, due to receive a stem cell transplant. The specimen comprised PBMCs, sampled before TCRalphabeta/CD19-depleted stem cell transplant. DNA of the CDR3: TGCGCCAGCAGCTTGGGTCCAGCGGGAACAACCTACGAGCAGTACTTC. It is translated as CASSLGPAGTTYEQYF.